This passage covers 30 T cell receptor beta chains from one sample sequenced in a study of blood T cells in healthy people across ages. Primers used in a second PCR of roughly 6 to 11 cycles were a sample-barcoded 5' primer and a J-beta primer mix. Each CDR3 protein gets one entry after TCRdb re-called the 5' RACE reads with MiXCR. The sample includes about 760,000 distinct CDR3 sequences, just over 55% of them seen just once. What was sequenced was blood. Every receptor here comes from a man aged 40-49 years in good health.

The rearrangement uses TRBV7-6 and TRBJ2-1, with 9 bases lining up with TRBD1. V was clipped by 5 bases and J by 6 bases; unmatched bases: 11. In germline, CDR1 is SGHVS, CDR2 FNYEAQ. The CDR3 totals 16 residues. DNA for the CDR3: TGTGCCAGCAGCCCTCTTCCTGGGACAGGGCTCAATGAGCAGTTCTTC. This translates into CASSPLPGTGLNEQFF. Combining the CDR3 with reference TRBV7-6 and TRBJ2-1 gives the whole variable domain GAGVSQSPRYKVTKRGQDVALRCDPISGHVSLYWYRQALGQGPEFLTYFNYEAQQDKSGLPNDRFSAERPEGSISTLTIQRTEQRDSAMYRCASSPLPGTGLNEQFFGPGTRLTVL.

This rearrangement joins TRBV9 to TRBJ2-3, with D maybe TRBD1 (5 bases). In germline, CDR1 is SGDLS, CDR2 YYNGEE. V was pared by 0 bases and J by 5 bases, with 13 bases between. The CDR3 totals 15 residues. The CDR3 protein is CASSVGQGSEDTQYF. The CDR3 DNA sequence: TGTGCCAGCAGCGTAGGCCAGGGTTCGGAAGATACGCAGTATTTT.

The chain carries TRBV11-1 and TRBJ2-7, with D hard to call. Gene TRBJ2-5 matches the end of the DNA better, so the J call may be wrong. Germline assignment: CDR1 SGHAT and CDR2 FQDESV (reference sequence). The CDR3 consists of 14 residues. Here the CDR3 reads CASSFTVQSETQYF. In DNA form, the CDR3 reads TGTGCCAGCAGCTTCACCGTTCAGTCGGAGACCCAGTACTTC.

The chain links TRBV29-1 to TRBJ2-3; 11 nucleotides line up with TRBD1. Germline CDR1 reads SQVTM; CDR2 reads ANQGSEA. The ends lost 7 bases at V and 14 bases at J; junction bases unmatched: 8. The CDR3 spans 11 residues. This CDR3 is CSAETGTGGYF. DNA for the CDR3: TGCAGCGCCGAAACCGGGACAGGGGGGTATTTT.

This chain connects TRBV20-1 to TRBJ2-3, with D maybe TRBD2 (5 bases). With 6 bases removed from V and 2 bases from J, the gap between germline ends came to 15 bases. Germline values: CDR1 DFQATT, CDR2 SNEGSKA (reference sequence). This CDR3 has 14 residues. CDR3 protein: CSAQGSDYTDTQYF. DNA of the CDR3: TGCAGTGCCCAAGGGAGCGATTACACAGATACGCAGTATTTT.

This clonotype was observed many times. This chain joins TRBV7-2 and TRBJ2-3; 11 bases are shared with TRBD2. The CDR3 runs 16 residues. V lost 6 bases, J lost 6 bases, and 11 bases stayed unmatched. Germline CDR1 reads SGHTA; CDR2 reads FQGNSA. CDR3: CASRRGLAGPADTQYF. DNA of the CDR3: TGTGCCAGCAGACGTGGACTAGCGGGTCCGGCGGATACGCAGTATTTT.

The chain couples TRBV9 to TRBJ1-2, with TRBD1 matching 8 bases. There are 14 residues in the CDR3. Germline V gene data show CDR1 as SGDLS and CDR2 as YYNGEE. Trimming cost V 0 bases and J 6 bases; bases outside gene matches: 4. The CDR3 loop reads CASSVGGQGDGYTF. The CDR3, as DNA: TGTGCCAGCAGCGTAGGCGGACAGGGTGATGGCTACACCTTC.

This clonotype was picked up one time. The rearrangement joins TRBV20-1 to TRBJ2-5; 12 nucleotides align to TRBD2. After removal of 0 bases from V and 11 bases from J, the junction contained 7 bases not matched to a gene. CDR1 and CDR2 from the germline V gene are DFQATT and SNEGSKA (reference sequence). CDR3 size: 14 residues. The CDR3 loop reads CSAREGLAGNEQYF. CDR3 coding DNA: TGCAGTGCTAGAGAGGGACTAGCGGGCAATGAGCAGTACTTC.

The chain links TRBV4-3 to TRBJ2-3; 8 nucleotides align to TRBD2. The CDR3 consists of 15 residues. V was pared by 0 bases and J by 6 bases, with 5 bases of the junction left unmatched. The V gene's germline CDR1 is LGHNA and CDR2 YSLEER. The CDR3 sequence is CASSQDGGLADTQYF. CDR3 DNA: TGCGCCAGCAGCCAAGACGGCGGACTAGCTGATACGCAGTATTTT.

V is TRBV27 and J is TRBJ1-2; 7 bases are a match to TRBD1. Per the germline V gene, CDR1 is MNHEY and CDR2 is SMNVEV (reference sequence). CDR3 length: 14 amino acids. V shed 5 bases and J 4 bases; nucleotides not matched to a gene: 7. CDR3 loop: CASSRRGEPYGYTF. The CDR3 DNA sequence: TGTGCCAGCAGTCGCAGGGGGGAACCCTATGGCTACACCTTC.

This clonotype was recorded a few times. The chain is built from TRBV5-5 and TRBJ2-7, with 8 bases matching TRBD2. The CDR3 sequence is 17 residues long. Germline V gene data show CDR1 as SGHKS and CDR2 as YYEKEE (reference sequence). Germline trimming cut 1 base from V and 0 bases from J; bases unmatched to any gene: 9. In DNA form, the CDR3 reads TGTGCCAGCAGCTTGTTTACGGCGGGAGGCCGCTCCTACGAGCAGTACTTC. The encoded protein is CASSLFTAGGRSYEQYF.

Regarding this clonotype: One junction end does not reproduce the germline sequence, and a read error may be involved. Here the CDR3 DNA reads TGTGCCAGCAGCAAAGGGACAGGGGGCTTTGGAGAGACCCAGTCCTTC. It encodes CASSKGTGGFGETQSF. This sequence joins TRBV11-2 and TRBJ2-5, with TRBD1 matching over 12 bases. Germline loops: CDR1 SGHAT, CDR2 FQNNGV. The CDR3 runs 16 residues.

The V gene is TRBV7-9, the J gene TRBJ1-2; 9 bases fit TRBD1. Looked up from germline, CDR1 is SEHNR and CDR2 is FQNEAQ (reference sequence). J was trimmed by 1 base and V by 5 bases; bases with no gene match: 8. The CDR3 is 16 residues long. CDR3 coding DNA: TGTGCCAGCAGCGGGAACAGGGGACAGGGTAACTATGGCTACACCTTC. Its protein product is CASSGNRGQGNYGYTF.

This chain uses TRBV20-1 with TRBJ2-1; no clear D. The CDR3 runs to 11 residues. Per the germline V gene, CDR1 is DFQATT and CDR2 is SNEGSKA (reference sequence). V shed 4 bases and J shed 9 bases, with 10 bases lying between them. Here the CDR3 DNA reads TGCAGTGCTACCCTTGTAAGTGAGCAGTTCTTC. It is translated as CSATLVSEQFF.

The chain carries TRBV4-3 and TRBJ2-7; a possible D gene is TRBD2 (6 bases). The V and J ends lost 3 bases and 0 bases respectively, with 12 bases between them. The length of the CDR3 is 15 residues. The germline V gene has CDR1 LGHNA and CDR2 YSLEER. CDR3 sequence: CASSQRTGVSYEQYF. The CDR3 DNA reads as TGCGCCAGCAGCCAGAGAACGGGAGTCTCCTACGAGCAGTACTTC.

This chain connects TRBV20-1 to TRBJ1-4, with no clear D. The CDR3 totals 11 residues. CDR1 and CDR2 (germline): DFQATT, SNEGSKA (reference sequence). Trimming cost V 7 bases and J 10 bases, with 13 bases left between them. The CDR3 coding sequence is TGCAGTGTAACACGAGTGGGAAAACTGTTTTTT. It yields the protein CSVTRVGKLFF.

This chain joins TRBV3-1 and TRBJ1-2, with D hard to call. This CDR3 has 15 residues. With 3 bases removed from V and 2 bases from J, the gap between germline ends came to 13 bases. The germline gives CDR1 LGHDT, CDR2 YNNKEL (reference sequence). The CDR3 sequence is CASSQVGRLNYGYTF. For the CDR3, the DNA is TGTGCCAGCAGCCAGGTTGGGAGGCTAAACTATGGCTACACCTTC.

The genes are TRBV5-4 and TRBJ2-3; D gene unclear. V was cut by 4 bases and J by 6 bases, with 12 bases left in between. Germline CDR1 reads SGHNT; CDR2 reads YYREEE (reference sequence). The CDR3 runs 13 residues. The CDR3 spells CASSQTTDDTQYF. The CDR3 DNA sequence: TGTGCCAGCAGCCAAACCACAGATGATACGCAGTATTTT.

This sequence joins TRBV4-3 and TRBJ2-5; D could derive from TRBD1 or TRBD2 (5 bases each). The J call may be in error: the DNA end matches TRBJ2-7 better. Germline V gene data show CDR1 as LGHNA and CDR2 as YSLEER. The CDR3 is made up of 15 amino acids. This CDR3 is CASSQGGVGAYEQYF. CDR3 DNA: TGCGCCAGCAGCCAAGGAGGGGTAGGGGCCTACGAGCAGTACTTC.

This sequence joins TRBV11-3 and TRBJ2-2; no definite D call. Trimming cost V 1 base and J 4 bases, with 10 bases left between them. Germline values: CDR1 SGHNT, CDR2 YENEEA. The CDR3 runs 15 residues. The CDR3 is CASSLGAPGTGELFF. The DNA of the CDR3 is TGTGCCAGCAGCTTAGGGGCCCCTGGCACCGGGGAGCTGTTTTTT.

This clonotype showed up just once. This sequence joins TRBV20-1 and TRBJ2-7; 7 bases line up with TRBD2. The J call is uncertain, as TRBJ2-5 better fits the DNA end. Per germline, CDR1 DFQATT and CDR2 SNEGSKA (reference sequence). CDR3 length: 14 amino acids. The DNA for the CDR3 is TGCAGTGCTAGTCCGGGAGGTTACGGGGAGACCCAGTACTTC. Encoded protein: CSASPGGYGETQYF.

This chain connects TRBV2 to TRBJ1-1, with 8 bases identical to TRBD1. Looked up from germline, CDR1 is SNHLY and CDR2 is FYNNEI. The V and J ends lost 8 bases and 1 base, in that order; junction bases with no gene match: 12. This CDR3 region has 16 residues. Here the CDR3 DNA reads TGTGCCAGCGGTTCGCTCCGGGACAGGCAGAACACTGAAGCTTTCTTT. Its translation: CASGSLRDRQNTEAFF.

The J gene is TRBJ1-1, the V gene TRBV2; the D gene is possibly TRBD1 (5 bases). This CDR3 contains 15 residues. The germline V gene encodes CDR1 SNHLY and CDR2 FYNNEI. The germline V and J ends were trimmed by 7 bases and 1 base, with 16 bases remaining between them. The CDR3 DNA sequence: TGTGCCAGCACCATATTCGGGCAGGGGAACACTGAAGCTTTCTTT. This sequence encodes CASTIFGQGNTEAFF.

The V and J genes are TRBV6-1 and TRBJ2-7; 9 positions agree with TRBD1. There are 11 residues in the CDR3. The germline V gene encodes CDR1 MNHNS and CDR2 SASEGT. Germline trimming cut 4 bases from V and 12 bases from J; bases unmatched to any gene: 4. Here the CDR3 DNA reads TGTGCCAGCAGTGGCACAGGGGGCCTGTACTTC. It specifies CASSGTGGLYF.

The rearrangement links TRBV29-1 to TRBJ1-5; TRBD1 is a possible D gene (5 bases). Trimming shortened V by 5 bases and J by 6 bases, and 14 bases separated the two germline ends. The CDR3 loop spans 13 amino acids. CDR1 and CDR2 (germline): SQVTM, ANQGSEA. The CDR3 sequence is CSVRRDGSQPQHF. The CDR3 DNA reads TGCAGCGTTCGAAGGGACGGTAGTCAGCCCCAGCATTTT.

This clonotype was seen more than once but under ten times. The chain joins TRBV10-3 to TRBJ1-4; TRBD1 matches 8 bases. This CDR3 contains 13 residues. Germline V gene lookup returns CDR1 ENHRY and CDR2 SYGVKD. V dropped 10 bases and J dropped 8; count of bases not matched to a gene: 9. The CDR3 loop is CATADRVEEKLFF. The CDR3, as DNA: TGTGCCACCGCGGACAGGGTAGAAGAAAAACTGTTTTTT.

Regarding this clonotype: At one of its ends the junction is not consistent with the germline gene, which may arise from a read error. The chain combines TRBV3-1 with TRBJ2-1, with D perhaps being TRBD1 or TRBD2 (6 bases each). The CDR3 runs 15 residues. Germline V gene data show CDR1 as LGHDT and CDR2 as YNNKEL (reference sequence). The CDR3 loop is CASSQGGPFSNEQFF. CDR3 bases: TGCGCCAGCAGCCAAGGGGGGCCCTTCTCGAATGAGCAGTTCTTC.

This clonotype was observed a handful of times. The CDR3 reads CASSLGQGVRGYTF. CDR3 sequence (DNA): TGCGCCAGCAGCTTGGGCCAGGGTGTGAGGGGCTACACCTTC. This chain links TRBV5-1 with TRBJ1-2; D perhaps matches TRBD1 (5 bases). CDR1 SGHRS and CDR2 YFSETQ come from the germline V gene. The CDR3 totals 14 residues. Trimming took 0 bases from V and 8 from J, leaving 14 bases between them.

The rearrangement links TRBV5-1 to TRBJ1-4, with no clear D. The CDR3 runs 15 residues. CDR1 SGHRS and CDR2 YFSETQ come from the germline V gene. The V and J ends lost 5 bases and 0 bases respectively, with 11 bases between them. In DNA form, the CDR3 reads TGCGCCAGCAGTCATAGTGGAGCAACTAATGAAAAACTGTTTTTT. As protein: CASSHSGATNEKLFF. Full variable domain (missing parts from reference TRBV5-1 and TRBJ1-4): KAGVTQTPRYLIKTRGQQVTLSCSPISGHRSVSWYQQTPGQGLQFLFEYFSETQRNKGNFPGRFSGRQFSNSRSEMNVSTLELGDSALYLCASSHSGATNEKLFFGSGTQLSVL.

The V gene is TRBV5-1, the J gene TRBJ2-1; weak D call: TRBD2 (6 bases). Germline values: CDR1 SGHRS, CDR2 YFSETQ. The CDR3 runs 14 residues. Between the trimmed V and J ends, which lost 4 bases and 1 base, there was a span of 9 bases. CDR3 protein: CASSRRGSYNEQFF. CDR3 bases: TGCGCCAGCAGCAGACGGGGGTCCTACAATGAGCAGTTCTTC.